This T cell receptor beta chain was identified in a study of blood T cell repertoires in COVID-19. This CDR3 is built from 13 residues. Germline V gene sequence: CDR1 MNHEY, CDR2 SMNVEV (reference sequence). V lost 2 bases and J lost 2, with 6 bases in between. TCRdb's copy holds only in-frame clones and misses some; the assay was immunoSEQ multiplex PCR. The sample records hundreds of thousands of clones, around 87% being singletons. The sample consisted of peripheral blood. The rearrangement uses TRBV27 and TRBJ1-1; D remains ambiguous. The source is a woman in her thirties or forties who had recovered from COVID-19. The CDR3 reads CASSLNLNTEAFF. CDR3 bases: TGTGCCAGCAGTTTAAACCTAAACACTGAAGCTTTCTTT.